This is a list of T cell receptor beta chains from one sample in a study of blood T cell repertoires in COVID-19. TCRdb's table, derived via immunoSEQ multiplex PCR, lists solely in-frame clones and lacks some. This table has approximately 350,000 clones, over 80% appearing once. Sample: peripheral blood. The receptors were sampled from a woman aged 45-65 years with COVID-19, enrolled during active disease. Both conserved end residues are part of each CDR3. Each record gives: V gene, CDR3 protein.

v_call: TRBV7-2
cdr3_aa: CASSPAAGSSYNEQFF

v_call: TRBV5-1
cdr3_aa: CASSLEGQGTFEAFF

v_call: TRBV7-6
cdr3_aa: CASSLEGSNTEAFF

v_call: TRBV12-3/TRBV12-4
cdr3_aa: CASSLTGPPEAFF

v_call: TRBV6-6
cdr3_aa: CASSYPTGSNTEAFF

v_call: TRBV4-3
cdr3_aa: CASSLPIALAGGPVGELFF

v_call: TRBV9
cdr3_aa: CASSVGGTGGYEQFF

v_call: TRBV18
cdr3_aa: CASSPLRDFNEQFF

v_call: TRBV19
cdr3_aa: CASSATGIGNTIYF

v_call: TRBV14
cdr3_aa: CASSTRDFTDTQYF

v_call: TRBV3-1/TRBV3-2
cdr3_aa: CASRWDRDTDTQYF

v_call: TRBV5-4
cdr3_aa: CASSWGLADYEQYF

v_call: TRBV5-4
cdr3_aa: CASSFGQVAYGYTF

v_call: TRBV9
cdr3_aa: CASSVETFSYEQYF

v_call: TRBV30
cdr3_aa: CAWRRSGRNTEAFF

v_call: TRBV11-2
cdr3_aa: CASSSGLAGTNTGELFF

v_call: TRBV6-2/TRBV6-3
cdr3_aa: CASSSRGFNQPQHF

v_call: TRBV5-1
cdr3_aa: CASSLWAGVQETQYF

v_call: TRBV7-2
cdr3_aa: CASSLRGSPGTENGYTF